Below, 26 T cell receptor beta chains from the same sample are listed, as sequenced in a study of blood T cell repertoires in COVID-19. Some clones are missing from TCRdb's copy, which holds only in-frame ones; the method was immunoSEQ multiplex PCR. The table lists tens of thousands of clones, roughly 85% of them singletons, with about 13% in the top ten. Sequences were obtained from peripheral blood. The receptors come from a woman aged 70-85 years in a cohort sampled during active COVID-19.

The rearrangement uses TRBV11-2 and TRBJ2-1, with 11 bases fitting TRBD2. V trimming: 3 bases; J trimming: 10 bases; junction bases outside the gene matches: 8. Germline V gene data show CDR1 as SGHAT and CDR2 as FQNNGV. This CDR3 region has 15 residues. The chain's CDR3 is CASSFLAGGPGEQFF. The CDR3 DNA is TGTGCCAGCAGCTTTTTAGCGGGAGGGCCGGGGGAGCAGTTCTTC.

The J gene is TRBJ2-7, the V gene TRBV5-6; TRBD1 matches 11 bases. CDR1 is SGHDT and CDR2 is YYEEEE in the germline V gene. There are 16 residues in the CDR3. J was trimmed by 5 bases and V by 4 bases; bases with no gene match: 11. The CDR3 DNA reads TGTGCCAGCAGCCGCCGAGGGACAGGGGGTAGGAACGAGCAGTACTTC. It translates to CASSRRGTGGRNEQYF.

For the CDR3, the DNA is TGTGCCAGCAGTTACCACCGACTAGCGGGGGCGGAGACCCAGTACTTC. It yields the protein CASSYHRLAGAETQYF. This chain joins TRBV6-2 or TRBV6-3 and TRBJ2-5; 12 nucleotides agree with TRBD2. The germline gives CDR1 MNHEY, CDR2 SVGEGT. CDR3 length equals 16 residues. Trimming took 2 bases from V and 5 from J; bases not matched to a gene: 6.

The gene calls are TRBV2 and TRBJ1-1, with 7 bases identical to TRBD1. Germline assignment: CDR1 SNHLY and CDR2 FYNNEI. The CDR3 has 14 amino acids. V lost 5 bases, J lost 3 bases, and 6 bases stayed unmatched. The CDR3 reads CASSKGAVDTEAFF. CDR3 nucleotides: TGTGCCAGCAGTAAGGGGGCGGTGGACACTGAAGCTTTCTTT. Based on the CDR3 plus reference TRBV2 and TRBJ1-1, the full variable domain is EPEVTQTPSHQVTQMGQEVILRCVPISNHLYFYWYRQILGQKVEFLVSFYNNEISEKSEIFDDQFSVERPDGSNFTLKIRSTKLEDSAMYFCASSKGAVDTEAFFGQGTRLTVV.

This clone was counted a single time. The chain links TRBV4-3 to TRBJ2-1; tentative D call: TRBD1 (5 bases). Germline assignment: CDR1 LGHNA and CDR2 YSLEER. CDR3 size: 18 residues. Trimming pared 0 bases from V and 7 bases from J, leaving 22 bases between. The CDR3 DNA follows: TGCGCCAGCAGCCAAGATGGAAGCTTAGTCAGGGCCAGGAATGAGCAGTTCTTC. The encoded protein is CASSQDGSLVRARNEQFF.

The genes are TRBV28 and TRBJ1-1; maybe TRBD1 (6 bases). Germline CDR1 MDHEN, CDR2 SYDVKM. The CDR3 spans 17 residues. The V gene lost 8 bases and the J gene lost 4 bases, with 26 bases spanning the gap. CDR3 bases: TGTGCCAGCGGCTTGGGGGGCTCGCCGGGGGGCGGCACTGAAGCTTTCTTT. Its translation: CASGLGGSPGGGTEAFF. The variable domain in full, completed from reference TRBV28 and TRBJ1-1, reads DVKVTQSSRYLVKRTGEKVFLECVQDMDHENMFWYRQDPGLGLRLIYFSYDVKMKEKGDIPEGYSVSREKKERFSLILESASTNQTSMYLCASGLGGSPGGGTEAFFGQGTRLTVV.

This chain links TRBV6-6 with TRBJ1-2; no clear D gene. The CDR3 covers 17 residues. V lost 5 bases to trimming and J lost 4 bases, with 23 bases between them. The germline CDR1 and CDR2 sequences are MNHNY and SVGAGI (reference sequence). CDR3 in amino acids: CASSPTEVFHNGYGYTF. The CDR3 region has the DNA TGTGCCAGCAGTCCAACCGAGGTTTTCCACAATGGCTATGGCTACACCTTC.

In its sample, this clone was seen a few times. The chain has TRBV6-5 and TRBJ1-5; D remains unclear. The V end lost 3 bases, the J end lost 1 base, and 7 bases lay between the germline ends. The CDR3 covers 14 residues. Germline loops: CDR1 MNHEY, CDR2 SVGAGI. Here the CDR3 DNA reads TGTGCCAGCAGTTATGTTCGGAGCAATCAGCCCCAGCATTTT. Amino acid sequence: CASSYVRSNQPQHF.

The J gene is TRBJ2-3, the V gene TRBV19, with D tentatively TRBD2 (6 bases). Germline lookup yields CDR1 LNHDA and CDR2 SQIVND (reference sequence). V lost 3 bases to trimming and J lost 1 base, with 11 bases between them. The CDR3 covers 15 residues. In nucleotides, the CDR3 is TGTGCCAGTAGTATGCGGAGGGCCGGCACAGATACGCAGTATTTT. Translation gives CASSMRRAGTDTQYF.

The V and J genes are TRBV11-2 and TRBJ2-2; 12 nucleotides agree with TRBD2. The CDR3 loop spans 16 amino acids. Trimming at V came to 5 bases and at J to 7 bases, leaving 8 bases not matched to a gene. Per the germline V gene, CDR1 is SGHAT and CDR2 is FQNNGV. CDR3 in amino acids: CASSLVLAGGNGELFF. CDR3 DNA: TGTGCCAGCAGCCTAGTCCTAGCGGGAGGGAACGGGGAGCTGTTTTTT. The full variable domain, its missing parts supplied by reference TRBV11-2 and TRBJ2-2, is EAGVAQSPRYKIIEKRQSVAFWCNPISGHATLYWYQQILGQGPKLLIQFQNNGVVDDSQLPKDRFSAERLKGVDSTLKIQPAKLEDSAVYLCASSLVLAGGNGELFFGEGSRLTVL.

V usage is TRBV5-1 and J usage is TRBJ2-3, with D possibly TRBD2 on 5 matching bases. V was clipped by 0 bases and J by 0 bases, with 11 bases between them. Germline V gene data show CDR1 as SGHRS and CDR2 as YFSETQ. This CDR3 has 16 residues. The CDR3 region has the DNA TGCGCCAGCAGCTTGGCCACTAGTGGTAGCACAGATACGCAGTATTTT. As protein: CASSLATSGSTDTQYF.

This sequence joins TRBV4-3 and TRBJ1-1; the D is unclear. CDR1 is LGHNA, CDR2 YSLEER, per germline. The CDR3 is 16 residues long. Trimming pared 0 bases from V and 1 base from J, leaving 12 bases between. DNA for the CDR3: TGCGCCAGCAGCCAAGAAGGTTTGGGGAGGAACACTGAAGCTTTCTTT. The encoded protein is CASSQEGLGRNTEAFF.

Notes on this clone: Mismatch with germline at one junction end may stem from a read error. This sequence joins TRBV6-5 and TRBJ1-1; perhaps TRBD1 as D (6 bases). This CDR3 comprises 13 residues. The germline V gene encodes CDR1 MNHEY and CDR2 SVGAGI. In DNA, the CDR3 is TGTGCCAGCACTTACGGGTCAGGGGCTGAAGCTTTCTTT. This sequence encodes CASTYGSGAEAFF.

J is TRBJ1-5 and V is TRBV19; a weak D match, TRBD1 (5 bases). This CDR3 is built from 13 residues. Per germline, CDR1 LNHDA and CDR2 SQIVND (reference sequence). V gave up 5 bases and J gave up 4 bases, with 9 bases separating them. The CDR3 here is CASSPTENQPQHF. CDR3 DNA sequence: TGTGCCAGTAGTCCGACAGAAAATCAGCCCCAGCATTTT.

The chain recombines TRBV10-3 with TRBJ1-3; 8 positions match TRBD1. V lost 6 bases and J lost 4; bases outside the gene matches: 5. CDR3 size: 14 residues. The germline V gene encodes CDR1 ENHRY and CDR2 SYGVKD. CDR3 sequence reads: CAISKGQEGNTIYF. CDR3 in DNA: TGTGCCATCAGCAAGGGACAGGAGGGAAACACCATATATTTT.

The gene calls are TRBV28 and TRBJ1-1, with 8 bases that match TRBD1. V shed 3 bases, J shed 2 bases, and the junction held 5 bases outside the gene matches. CDR3 length: 15 residues. Germline V gene sequence: CDR1 MDHEN, CDR2 SYDVKM. The CDR3 sequence: CASSFRGLKNTEAFF. The CDR3 DNA reads TGTGCCAGCAGTTTCAGGGGGCTTAAAAACACTGAAGCTTTCTTT.

This clone has just a few counts. This chain links TRBV7-9 with TRBJ1-4; the match to TRBD1 covers 7 bases. Trimming cost V 6 bases and J 8 bases; bases outside gene matches: 12. This CDR3 spans 15 amino acids. In germline, CDR1 is SEHNR, CDR2 FQNEAQ (reference sequence). DNA of the CDR3: TGTGCCAGCAGTAGTTACAGGGGCGTGGGAGAAAAACTGTTTTTT. Encoded protein: CASSSYRGVGEKLFF. The full variable domain, completed using reference TRBV7-9 and TRBJ1-4, is DTGVSQNPRHKITKRGQNVTFRCDPISEHNRLYWYRQTLGQGPEFLTYFQNEAQLEKSRLLSDRFSAERPKGSFSTLEIQRTEQGDSAMYLCASSSYRGVGEKLFFGSGTQLSVL.

V usage is TRBV4-3 and J usage is TRBJ2-6; tentative D call: TRBD2 (6 bases). This CDR3 region has 16 residues. V shed 4 bases and J shed 2 bases, with 12 bases lying between them. Germline loops: CDR1 LGHNA, CDR2 YSLEER. The CDR3 loop is CASSPVGGTGANVLTF. In DNA form, the CDR3 reads TGCGCCAGCAGCCCCGTTGGGGGGACTGGGGCCAACGTCCTGACTTTC.

The chain combines TRBV6-2 or TRBV6-3 with TRBJ1-1; D not certain. Per germline, CDR1 MNHEY and CDR2 SVGEGT. Trimming shortened V by 3 bases and J by 4 bases, and 12 bases separated the two germline ends. CDR3 length equals 14 residues. This CDR3 reads CASSYMSARTEAFF. The CDR3 nucleotides read TGTGCCAGCAGTTATATGTCTGCGCGCACTGAAGCTTTCTTT.

The rearrangement links TRBV6-5 to TRBJ2-7; tentatively, D is TRBD2 (6 bases). The ends were cut back, 6 bases at V and 5 bases at J, with 14 bases in the middle. Germline V gene lookup returns CDR1 MNHEY and CDR2 SVGAGI. The CDR3 length is 13 residues. The CDR3 reads CASRTFRTNEQYF. The CDR3 coding sequence is TGTGCCAGCAGGACCTTCAGGACTAACGAGCAGTACTTC.

For the CDR3, the DNA is TGTGCCAGCTCACTAAACGGACAGGGAGGTCAGCCCCAGCATTTT. This codes for CASSLNGQGGQPQHF. The chain is built from TRBV18 and TRBJ1-5; 8 nucleotides agree with TRBD1. The CDR3 is made up of 15 amino acids. With 4 bases clipped from V and 6 bases from J, the junction kept 8 bases outside the gene matches. Germline-derived CDR1 and CDR2 are KGHSH and LQKENI.

This chain links TRBV6-1 with TRBJ2-1, with D possibly TRBD2 on 6 matching bases. The CDR3 has 16 residues. Germline V gene sequence: CDR1 MNHNS, CDR2 SASEGT. Trimming stripped 1 base from V and 3 bases from J, with 13 bases between. DNA for the CDR3: TGTGCCAGCAGTGAAGTAGATAGCGGAAACTACAATGAGCAGTTCTTC. As protein: CASSEVDSGNYNEQFF.

V is TRBV28 and J is TRBJ2-3; TRBD2 agrees at 11 bases. V trimming: 7 bases; J trimming: 4 bases; junction bases outside the gene matches: 4. The germline gives CDR1 MDHEN, CDR2 SYDVKM. This CDR3 contains 14 residues. CDR3 coding DNA: TGTGCCAGCACCACTAGCGGGAGAGCAGATACGCAGTATTTT. It is translated as CASTTSGRADTQYF.

This chain joins TRBV18 and TRBJ2-7, with TRBD1 matching 7 bases. Per germline, CDR1 KGHSH and CDR2 LQKENI. The CDR3 is 13 residues long. Unmatched junction bases numbered 4, after V lost 6 bases and J lost 2 bases. CDR3 amino acids: CASSQGVPYEQYF. The CDR3 nucleotides are TGTGCCAGCTCCCAGGGGGTCCCCTACGAGCAGTACTTC.

This chain links TRBV5-1 with TRBJ2-2; the match to TRBD2 covers 8 bases. Germline-derived CDR1 and CDR2 are SGHRS and YFSETQ. The length of the CDR3 is 13 residues. V gave up 6 bases and J gave up 7 bases; unmatched junction bases: 5. The CDR3 spells CASKAGGIGELFF. As DNA, the CDR3 is TGCGCCAGCAAGGCGGGAGGTATCGGGGAGCTGTTTTTT.

The J gene is TRBJ1-6, the V gene TRBV3-1 (or the pseudogene TRBV3-2); no definite D call. The CDR3 is 14 amino acids. V lost 1 base and J lost 3, with 4 bases in between. Germline CDR1 reads LGHDT; CDR2 reads YNNKEL (reference sequence). The CDR3 DNA reads as TGTGCCAGCAGCCAAGCAAACTATAATTCACCCCTCCACTTT. This codes for CASSQANYNSPLHF.